This TCR beta chain was identified during a study of blood T cells in healthy people across ages. Alongside a J-beta primer mix, a sample-barcoded 5' primer served in a second PCR lasting about 7 to 12 cycles. MiXCR was run by TCRdb on the 5' RACE reads, yielding one entry per CDR3 protein. The sample lists roughly 1,800,000 distinct CDR3 sequences; 49% were seen once. This receptor was taken from a woman in her thirties or forties in good health. Sequencing was carried out using blood.

The CDR3 DNA reads TGTGCCAGCAAAAGGGCAGGCAATCAGCCCCAGCATTTT. Its translation: CASKRAGNQPQHF. The rearrangement joins TRBV28 to TRBJ1-5, with D unclear. This CDR3 has 13 residues. Germline loops: CDR1 MDHEN, CDR2 SYDVKM. The V gene lost 7 bases and the J gene lost 2 bases, with 9 bases spanning the gap.